These 6 T cell receptor beta chains came from one sample sequenced in a study of pediatric ulcerative colitis. Clones were read by immunoSEQ multiplex PCR, and TCRdb kept only the in-frame ones, dropping some. The table has 9,000 to 10,000 clones, 80% to 90% seen once; the top ten hold 6.5% to 8.5%. Sequencing was carried out using blood. Receptors were obtained from a girl under 18 with moderate ulcerative colitis.

This rearrangement joins TRBV13 to TRBJ2-1, with 14 nucleotides matching TRBD2. Unmatched junction bases numbered 7, after V lost 5 bases and J lost 4 bases. CDR3 length: 17 residues. Germline CDR1 is PRHDT and CDR2 is FYEKMQ (reference sequence). The CDR3 nucleotides read TGTGCCAGCAGCGAACGACTAGCGGGGGGGAATTACAATGAGCAGTTCTTC. Translated, it gives CASSERLAGGNYNEQFF.

The rearrangement links TRBV11-3 to TRBJ2-1; a possible D gene is TRBD2 (6 bases). The CDR3 is 16 residues long. The V gene lost 0 bases and the J gene lost 4 bases, with 13 bases spanning the gap. The germline gives CDR1 SGHNT, CDR2 YENEEA. CDR3 bases: TGTGCCAGCAGCTTAGATTCGGGAGCCCCTTACAATGAGCAGTTCTTC. Encoded protein: CASSLDSGAPYNEQFF.

V and J are TRBV18 and TRBJ1-2; TRBD1 aligns across 8 bases. V shed 3 bases and J 2 bases; nucleotides not matched to a gene: 2. The germline V gene has CDR1 KGHSH and CDR2 LQKENI. The CDR3 runs to 14 residues. DNA of the CDR3: TGTGCCAGCTCACCTGACAGGGGAAACTATGGCTACACCTTC. As protein: CASSPDRGNYGYTF.

This clone has just one count. This rearrangement joins TRBV25-1 to TRBJ2-5; the D gene is possibly TRBD1 (5 bases). The CDR3 runs 14 residues. The V gene lost 4 bases and the J gene lost 5 bases, with 14 bases spanning the gap. CDR1 and CDR2 (germline): MGHDK, SYGVNS. CDR3 bases: TGTGCCAGCAGTGTTTCCGGGCCAGGGGAGACCCAGTACTTC. This encodes CASSVSGPGETQYF. The full variable domain, in which reference TRBV25-1 and TRBJ2-5 provide the parts outside the CDR3, is EADIYQTPRYLVIGTGKKITLECSQTMGHDKMYWYQQDPGMELHLIHYSYGVNSTEKGDLSSESTVSRIRTEHFPLTLESARPSHTSQYLCASSVSGPGETQYFGPGTRLLVL.

J is TRBJ2-2 and V is TRBV28, with a possible D match to TRBD1 (6 bases). V was pared by 5 bases and J by 5 bases, with 6 bases between. There are 12 residues in the CDR3. Germline loops: CDR1 MDHEN, CDR2 SYDVKM. The CDR3 here is CASSTGTGELFF. Written as DNA, the CDR3 is TGTGCCAGCAGTACAGGGACCGGGGAGCTGTTTTTT.

This chain connects TRBV25-1 to TRBJ2-3; D is perhaps TRBD1 (7 bases). From germline, CDR1 is MGHDK and CDR2 SYGVNS. V lost 1 base and J 13 bases, leaving 15 bases between the germline ends. This CDR3 has 13 residues. The CDR3 DNA reads TGTGCCAGCAGTGAATCAGGGGGGACCGTGGAGTATTTT. It encodes CASSESGGTVEYF.